The 14 T cell receptor beta chains below were found in one sample sequenced in a study of blood T cell repertoires in COVID-19. Generated by immunoSEQ multiplex PCR, the TCRdb table keeps only in-frame clones and is missing some. The repertoire holds 200,000 to 300,000 clones, with around 80% as singletons. Material: peripheral blood. The receptors derive from a man in his fifties or sixties with acute or convalescent COVID-19.

The chain employs TRBV6-2 or TRBV6-3 and TRBJ1-1; TRBD1 matches 7 bases. Germline V CDR1 and CDR2: MNHEY, SVGEGT. The CDR3 sequence is 16 residues long. Trimming at V came to 5 bases and at J to 1 base, leaving 10 bases not matched to a gene. CDR3 region: CASSHRGSRENTEAFF. CDR3 in DNA: TGTGCCAGCAGTCACAGGGGCTCCCGCGAGAACACTGAAGCTTTCTTT.

The genes are TRBV11-2 and TRBJ2-5; possible D gene TRBD2, 5 bases. Trimming removed 6 bases at V and 3 bases at J, with 11 bases between. Germline V lookup: CDR1 SGHAT, CDR2 FQNNGV. The CDR3 has 13 residues. CDR3 residues: CASSHGKKETQYF. In DNA form, the CDR3 reads TGTGCCAGCAGTCACGGGAAGAAAGAGACCCAGTACTTC. Combining the CDR3 with reference TRBV11-2 and TRBJ2-5 gives the whole variable domain EAGVAQSPRYKIIEKRQSVAFWCNPISGHATLYWYQQILGQGPKLLIQFQNNGVVDDSQLPKDRFSAERLKGVDSTLKIQPAKLEDSAVYLCASSHGKKETQYFGPGTRLLVL.

The rearrangement uses TRBV6-6 and TRBJ1-6; TRBD1 matches at 10 bases. The CDR3 runs to 15 residues. Germline V lookup: CDR1 MNHNY, CDR2 SVGAGI (reference sequence). Trimming at V came to 5 bases and at J to 7 bases, leaving 5 bases not matched to a gene. CDR3 region: CASSAPGQGNSPLHF. The CDR3 DNA is TGTGCCAGCAGTGCACCGGGACAGGGGAATTCACCCCTCCACTTT.

This rearrangement joins TRBV11-2 to TRBJ1-1; D might be TRBD1 (6 bases). This CDR3 comprises 14 residues. Trimming pared 5 bases from V and 7 bases from J, leaving 17 bases between. Germline V gene data show CDR1 as SGHAT and CDR2 as FQNNGV. In DNA, the CDR3 is TGTGCCAGCAGCACCAGCCAGGGGCAGGGTGAAGCTTTCTTT. This translates into CASSTSQGQGEAFF. Looking up the rest from reference TRBV11-2 and TRBJ1-1 gives the full variable domain: EAGVAQSPRYKIIEKRQSVAFWCNPISGHATLYWYQQILGQGPKLLIQFQNNGVVDDSQLPKDRFSAERLKGVDSTLKIQPAKLEDSAVYLCASSTSQGQGEAFFGQGTRLTVV.

The chain uses TRBV7-9 and TRBJ2-7; 9 nucleotides line up with TRBD1. The trim removed 5 bases at V and 1 base at J, leaving 6 bases unmatched. The CDR3 spans 15 residues. CDR1 SEHNR and CDR2 FQNEAQ come from the germline V gene (reference sequence). The CDR3, as DNA: TGTGCCAGCAGCCGAACAGGGGGCAAATCCTACGAGCAGTACTTC. Protein: CASSRTGGKSYEQYF.

This chain uses TRBV19 with TRBJ2-2; 14 positions match TRBD2. Germline-derived CDR1 and CDR2 are LNHDA and SQIVND (reference sequence). Germline trimming cut 6 bases from V and 7 bases from J; bases unmatched to any gene: 13. CDR3 size: 18 residues. For the CDR3, the DNA is TGTGCCAGTAGGGTAACCGGACTAGCGGGAGGCCCTAACGGGGAGCTGTTTTTT. It is translated as CASRVTGLAGGPNGELFF.

This chain uses TRBV11-2 with TRBJ2-7; 7 bases match TRBD2. V dropped 5 bases and J dropped 1; count of bases not matched to a gene: 8. The CDR3 extends over 15 amino acids. The V gene's germline CDR1 is SGHAT and CDR2 FQNNGV. Here the CDR3 reads CASSISSGASYEQYF. The CDR3 DNA is TGTGCCAGCAGCATATCTAGCGGAGCTTCCTACGAGCAGTACTTC.

The chain is built from TRBV20-1 and TRBJ2-1; TRBD2 is a possible D gene (6 bases). Germline CDR1 DFQATT, CDR2 SNEGSKA (reference sequence). Trimming took off 6 bases at V and 2 bases at J, with 17 bases between the two ends. This CDR3 is built from 15 residues. The CDR3 DNA reads TGCAGTGCAAGTGGGGCTAGCGCTACCTACAATGAGCAGTTCTTC. Amino acid sequence: CSASGASATYNEQFF.

The chain recombines TRBV29-1 with TRBJ2-7, with 7 bases aligning to TRBD2. Germline V gene data show CDR1 as SQVTM and CDR2 as ANQGSEA. Trimming took 7 bases from V and 5 from J; bases not matched to a gene: 2. The CDR3 spans 10 residues. In DNA, the CDR3 is TGCAGCGCAGGGACTAACGAGCAGTACTTC. It encodes CSAGTNEQYF.

The chain employs TRBV7-3 and TRBJ2-7; 7 nucleotides match TRBD1. Trimming took 5 bases from V and 0 from J; bases not matched to a gene: 16. Per the germline V gene, CDR1 is SGHTA and CDR2 is FQGTGA. The CDR3 sequence is 18 residues long. The DNA for the CDR3 is TGTGCCAGCAGCGTCTTTCCCAGTGGGGACAGCCTCTCCTACGAGCAGTACTTC. Residues: CASSVFPSGDSLSYEQYF.

This chain joins TRBV4-3 and TRBJ2-2, with TRBD2 identical over 8 bases. Germline V CDR1 and CDR2: LGHNA, YSLEER. The CDR3 is made up of 17 amino acids. V was clipped by 1 base and J by 3 bases; unmatched bases: 7. The CDR3 spells CASSQGSGRGYTGELFF. CDR3 in DNA: TGCGCCAGCAGCCAAGGAAGCGGGAGAGGGTACACCGGGGAGCTGTTTTTT.

The chain uses TRBV7-2 and TRBJ2-7, with 10 bases that match TRBD2. J was trimmed by 5 bases and V by 5 bases; bases with no gene match: 18. The CDR3 totals 18 residues. In germline, CDR1 is SGHTA, CDR2 FQGNSA. The DNA of the CDR3 is TGTGCCAGCAGCCTCTACCCAGTTACTAGCGGGACCGGAAACGAGCAGTACTTC. This sequence encodes CASSLYPVTSGTGNEQYF.

Here the CDR3 reads CASSLTFSSNTGELFF. In DNA, the CDR3 is TGTGCCAGCAGTCTAACATTTAGCTCGAACACCGGGGAGCTGTTTTTT. The chain links TRBV27 to TRBJ2-2; D ambiguous. CDR3 length: 16 residues. Trimming took 5 bases from V and 0 from J, leaving 13 bases between them. Germline V gives CDR1 MNHEY, CDR2 SMNVEV (reference sequence).

This sequence joins TRBV18 and TRBJ1-4; no clear D. This CDR3 is built from 14 residues. Germline values: CDR1 KGHSH, CDR2 LQKENI. The V end was cut by 2 bases, the J end by 8 bases, with 12 bases between. The CDR3 DNA is TGTGCCAGCTCACCAAGGAGGGCGGAGGAAAAACTGTTTTTT. Protein product: CASSPRRAEEKLFF.